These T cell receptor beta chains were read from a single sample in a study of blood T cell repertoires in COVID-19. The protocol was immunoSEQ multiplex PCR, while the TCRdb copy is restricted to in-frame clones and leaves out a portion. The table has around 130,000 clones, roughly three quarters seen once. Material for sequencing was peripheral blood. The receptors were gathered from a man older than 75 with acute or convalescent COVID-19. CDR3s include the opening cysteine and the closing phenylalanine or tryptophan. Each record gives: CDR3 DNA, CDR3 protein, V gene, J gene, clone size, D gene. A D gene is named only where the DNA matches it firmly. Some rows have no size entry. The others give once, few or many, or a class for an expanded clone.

TGTGCCAGCAGCCAACCCCCAGGGCTACTGTACTTC,CASSQPPGLLYF,TRBV5-6,TRBJ2-5,.,.
TGCAGCGTTGACGGGACAGGGTCCCGTGGCTACACCTTC,CSVDGTGSRGYTF,TRBV29-1,TRBJ1-2,.,TRBD1
TGTGCCAGCAGCCAAGATCTCCTAGCGGGGTACACAGATACGCAGTATTTT,CASSQDLLAGYTDTQYF,TRBV3-1/TRBV3-2,TRBJ2-3,.,TRBD2
TGCGCCAGCAGTGAGGCAGGGGACGGGTGCCGTAATTCACCCCTCCACTTT,CASSEAGDGCRNSPLHF,TRBV10-1,TRBJ1-6,.,.
TGTGCCAGCAGCCGACAGTCAAAACTGTTTTTT,CASSRQSKLFF,TRBV6-5,TRBJ1-4,.,.
TGTGCCAGCAGCCAAGATTTCCTGTCGGGACCCCTCCACTTT,CASSQDFLSGPLHF,TRBV3-1/TRBV3-2,TRBJ1-6,once,.
TGTGCCAGCAGCTTAGGGCTGGGGGGGGGCGGTGAGCAGTTCTTC,CASSLGLGGGGEQFF,TRBV11-2,TRBJ2-1,.,.
TGTGCCATCAGTGAGTCAGGGGGTGGAAACACCATATATTTT,CAISESGGGNTIYF,TRBV10-3,TRBJ1-3,.,.
TGTGCCAGCTCACCCCCGCGTGGGACGGCGGGGAACTATGGCTACACCTTC,CASSPPRGTAGNYGYTF,TRBV18,TRBJ1-2,once,.
TGCGCCAGCAGCTTCGGACTAGCTGGGCGACAGGGTGTGCAGTATTTT,CASSFGLAGRQGVQYF,TRBV5-1,TRBJ2-3,.,.
TGTGCCAGCAGCAACCTCGCGGGGGGCTACACCTTC,CASSNLAGGYTF,TRBV5-4,TRBJ1-2,.,.
TGTGCCAGCAGCGCTCCGGGAGGCTACACCTTC,CASSAPGGYTF,TRBV6-5,TRBJ1-2,.,.
TGTGCCAGCAGCCGACAGGACTTCTCTGGAAACACCATATATTTT,CASSRQDFSGNTIYF,TRBV9,TRBJ1-3,.,.
TGTGCCAGCAGCCAAGAAAGAGAGAGTGAGCAGTTCTTC,CASSQERESEQFF,TRBV4-2,TRBJ2-1,.,.
TGTGCCAGCAGCTTAGCCGACTTGTCCCTCCACTTT,CASSLADLSLHF,TRBV7-2,TRBJ1-6,.,.
TGTGCCAGCAGCTTAGTTTCAGCGGCCGGGGAGCTGTTTTTT,CASSLVSAAGELFF,TRBV7-9,TRBJ2-2,.,.
TGTGCCATCGGTGGGACTCCATACAATGAGCAGTTCTTC,CAIGGTPYNEQFF,TRBV10-3,TRBJ2-1,.,.
TGTGCCAGCAGCGCAGGGTTTACTGGAAACACCATATATTTT,CASSAGFTGNTIYF,TRBV6-5,TRBJ1-3,.,.
TGTGCCAGCAGCCAAGTTTCTGGGGAGCTGTTTTTT,CASSQVSGELFF,TRBV3-1/TRBV3-2,TRBJ2-2,.,.
TGCGCCAGCAGCTTGGAGGGGACATTCGGGCTAGGGTACAATGAGCAGTTCTTC,CASSLEGTFGLGYNEQFF,TRBV5-1,TRBJ2-1,.,.